The 12 T cell receptor beta chains below come from one sample, sequenced in a study of cytomegalovirus exposure and HLA in healthy donors. Amplification used 60 Vbeta primers and 13 Jbeta primers. Generated by immunoSEQ multiplex PCR, the TCRdb table keeps only in-frame clones and is missing some. The table includes more than 100,000 clones, around 63% detected once. Sequencing was done on a sample of PBMCs. The receptors come from a man in his forties in good health and CMV-seropositive.

This rearrangement joins TRBV19 to TRBJ1-5; 9 nucleotides align to TRBD1. Unmatched junction bases numbered 0, after V lost 5 bases and J lost 4 bases. Germline lookup yields CDR1 LNHDA and CDR2 SQIVND (reference sequence). The CDR3 covers 13 residues. This CDR3 is CASSGTGNQPQHF. The CDR3 bases are TGTGCCAGTAGTGGGACAGGGAATCAGCCCCAGCATTTT.

The chain carries TRBV6-1 and TRBJ2-1; 9 bases agree with TRBD2. The CDR3 is 16 amino acids. Looked up from germline, CDR1 is MNHNS and CDR2 is SASEGT. V was clipped by 2 bases and J by 6 bases; unmatched bases: 8. As DNA, the CDR3 is TGTGCCAGCAGTGAATTCGCGGGAGGGCCAATCAATGAGCAGTTCTTC. Translated: CASSEFAGGPINEQFF.

V gene TRBV5-1 combines with J gene TRBJ2-7, with 10 bases fitting TRBD2. CDR1 and CDR2 (germline): SGHRS, YFSETQ. With V trimmed by 0 bases and J by 5 bases, 11 bases remained unmatched. The CDR3 sequence is 17 residues long. The CDR3, as DNA: TGCGCCAGCAGCTTGGCGGGAAGCGGGGGGGGTCTCGACGAGCAGTACTTC. Translated: CASSLAGSGGGLDEQYF.

The rearrangement uses TRBV19 and TRBJ2-4; D perhaps matches TRBD2 (6 bases). Trimming took off 1 base at V and 0 bases at J, with 7 bases between the two ends. Germline V gene data show CDR1 as LNHDA and CDR2 as SQIVND (reference sequence). This CDR3 spans 15 amino acids. Here the CDR3 DNA reads TGTGCCAGTAGTATAGCGGGGGTAGCCAAAAACATTCAGTACTTC. Translation gives CASSIAGVAKNIQYF. The whole variable domain, remainder taken from reference TRBV19 and TRBJ2-4, is DGGITQSPKYLFRKEGQNVTLSCEQNLNHDAMYWYRQDPGQGLRLIYYSQIVNDFQKGDIAEGYSVSREKKESFPLTVTSAQKNPTAFYLCASSIAGVAKNIQYFGAGTRLSVL.

The CDR3 loop is CARSLELNTGELFF. The CDR3 DNA reads TGTGCCAGAAGCTTAGAACTGAACACCGGGGAGCTGTTTTTT. The genes are TRBV7-5 and TRBJ2-2; no check of the table's D call, TRBD2, against the DNA was made. TRBV7-5 is designated a pseudogene. The CDR3 is 14 amino acids.

This clone was seen more than once but under ten times. CDR3 sequence reads: CASSLAPLGTSQYF. Here the CDR3 DNA reads TGTGCCAGCAGCTTAGCGCCCCTAGGAACCAGTCAGTACTTC. The chain has TRBV7-2 and TRBJ2-7; no reliable D call. This CDR3 contains 14 residues. Germline V gives CDR1 SGHTA, CDR2 FQGNSA. Trimming took off 0 bases at V and 10 bases at J, with 16 bases between the two ends.

This clone was seen more than once but under ten times. The genes are TRBV27 and TRBJ1-1, with 7 positions matching TRBD1. The CDR3 contains 16 residues. V lost 6 bases to trimming and J lost 5 bases; unmatched junction nucleotides: 15. Germline CDR1 and CDR2: MNHEY and SMNVEV (reference sequence). DNA of the CDR3: TGTGCCAGCAGCCAACTGACAGGGACGGATTTGACTGAAGCTTTCTTT. This gives the protein CASSQLTGTDLTEAFF.

This clone appeared once. The genes are TRBV6-1 and TRBJ2-3; 14 bases are a match to TRBD2. CDR1 and CDR2 (germline): MNHNS, SASEGT. The CDR3 spans 15 residues. Trimming cost V 6 bases and J 4 bases; bases outside gene matches: 3. The CDR3 sequence is CASRGTSGGSDTQYF. CDR3 nucleotides: TGTGCCAGCAGGGGGACTAGCGGGGGATCAGATACGCAGTATTTT.

The gene calls are TRBV5-1 and TRBJ2-6; D is unresolved. Germline V gives CDR1 SGHRS, CDR2 YFSETQ. The CDR3 length is 14 residues. Trimming shortened V by 2 bases and J by 1 base, and 4 bases separated the two germline ends. The CDR3 DNA sequence: TGCGCCAGCAGCTTCAGTTCTGGGGCCAACGTCCTGACTTTC. Translating gives CASSFSSGANVLTF.

This clone was seen repeatedly, ten times or more. The chain employs TRBV5-4 and TRBJ1-1; no clear D. The V end lost 1 base, the J end lost 1 base, and 5 bases lay between the germline ends. Germline loops: CDR1 SGHNT, CDR2 YYREEE (reference sequence). The CDR3 covers 13 residues. The CDR3 loop is CASSLQENTEAFF. The CDR3 nucleotides read TGTGCCAGCAGCTTGCAGGAGAACACTGAAGCTTTCTTT.

There are a few counts of this clone. The J gene is TRBJ1-2, the V gene TRBV19, with 8 nucleotides matching TRBD1. Germline V gene lookup returns CDR1 LNHDA and CDR2 SQIVND (reference sequence). J was trimmed by 13 bases and V by 2 bases; bases with no gene match: 12. The CDR3 sequence is 14 residues long. CDR3 residues: CASSITGTGNSATF. The CDR3 bases are TGTGCCAGTAGTATAACAGGGACAGGAAATTCCGCCACCTTC.

The V and J genes are TRBV10-3 and TRBJ1-2; 8 bases are shared with TRBD1. The CDR3 is 18 amino acids. V shed 4 bases and J 0 bases; nucleotides not matched to a gene: 13. Germline loops: CDR1 ENHRY, CDR2 SYGVKD. CDR3 amino acids: CAISALGQAVVTNYGYTF. The CDR3 region has the DNA TGTGCCATCAGTGCCTTGGGACAGGCTGTTGTAACTAACTATGGCTACACCTTC.